The clone carrying this T cell receptor beta chain showed up just a few times. Each CDR3 protein is one row after TCRdb ran MiXCR on the 5' RACE reads. The table has 50,000 to 85,000 distinct CDR3 sequences, roughly 5% seen once. The germline V gene encodes CDR1 LGHNA and CDR2 YNFKEQ. V was pared by 4 bases and J by 5 bases, with 10 bases of the junction left unmatched. CDR3 size: 16 residues. This entry comes from a study of neurological immune-mediated disorders. Material for sequencing was PBMCs. The clonotype comes from a woman aged 30 to 39 with multiple sclerosis. V is TRBV4-2 and J is TRBJ2-2; 7 bases line up with TRBD1. The chain's CDR3 is CASSRTGVLTTGELFF. CDR3 sequence (DNA): TGTGCCAGCAGCCGAACAGGGGTCTTAACAACCGGGGAGCTGTTTTTT.